This TCR beta chain was recovered during a study of tissue T cells after allogeneic stem cell transplantation (dated by TCRdb to 2022 to 2024). Broadly, across the study: Using research autopsies of patients with and without GVHD, plus mouse models of GVHD, the study profiled TCR beta repertoires across many tissues. The human arm was a prospective observational study without blinding or randomization. What the work shows at the level of the full study, not this receptor alone: Only a few T cell clones appeared in more than one patient, yet motif-based clustering showed tissue-specific repertoire signatures that were shared between patients. Within patients, how anatomically similar tissues were was a major factor shaping TCR repertoire composition, regardless of disease or transplant status. Blood and spleen T cells captured only a limited portion of the TCR repertoire detected in tissues, in both patients and mice. The patient cohort was small and varied clinically, and sampling depth was recognized as a limitation. The study did not determine which tissue TCRs were alloreactive or antigen-specific, and some clones might have been persisting host cells.

V gives up 3 bases and J gives up 1 base, and the segment between their germline ends measures 6 bases. From the germline V gene, CDR1 is SGHND and CDR2 is FRSKSL. The CDR3 runs 13 amino acids, cysteine and phenylalanine included. The CDR3 was read in part: 36 bases, with the frame set at base 1. About this clone itself: Its antigen is unknown. Throughout, gene names and germline sequences are given for the mouse. The read comes to an end 1 residue before the CDR3 does, leaving the germline J gene to fill in the end.

The library was prepared using the immunoSEQ multiplex PCR assay. Adaptive Biotechnologies performed the TCRbeta CDR3 sequencing at survey depth and reported CDR3 sequences, V/J genes, productive frequency and template counts. TCR beta CDR3 regions were amplified from genomic DNA instead of RNA. In the source study's methods: Jensen-Shannon divergence was used to quantify pairwise repertoire overlap between tissues, with a value of 1 indicating complete divergence and a value of 0 indicating identical repertoires. Tissues were clustered by single-linkage agglomerative hierarchical clustering of pairwise JSD values, and the clustering results were displayed as dendrograms. GLIPH2 was applied to all patient samples using simulation_depth 1000, kmer_min_depth 3, and cdr3_length_cutoff 8, and only groups with more than two unique CDR3s were retained. In a standardized tissue-overlap score, Jaccard GLIPH-group overlap across patients was extrapolated to a standard repertoire size of 1000 clones. Linear mixed-effect models, with tissue included as a fixed effect and individual included as a random effect, were used to assess associations of diversity with clinical or experimental variables. Imported from immuneACCESS, the table was reduced by TCRdb to in-frame sequences with V and J called. These copies leave out some clones; in studies compared against another copy, an unresolved V gene accounts for under half, and the cause of the remainder is not known. V and J calls and clone size follow that table, whereas D and trimming were derived from the DNA. The sample profile shows 6,500 to 7,000 clones; approximately 50% of them were found once. 3.8% of the sample is in the top ten clones.

The time point label, read with the paper, signifies: mouse harvest day 7 after allogeneic transplant. Mouse grafts combined 10^7 T-cell-depleted bone marrow cells with 10^6 splenic CD5+ T cells, given via tail vein injection. GVHD in mice was modeled with a major MHC-mismatch B6 (H2b) into BALB/c (H2d) model, and tissues were profiled at day 7 or 14. On day 7 or 14 post-transplant, mouse tissues and retro-orbital blood were harvested with separate sterile tools for each animal, and livers were flushed beforehand. Before genomic DNA isolation with the DNeasy Blood & Tissue Kit, mouse tissues were minced using razor blades in buffered saline.

Sequenced material: gut tissue. The sequence is built from TRBV15 and TRBJ1-1, with the D gene call left open. This TCR was recovered from a female BALB/c mouse given C57BL/6 T cells with graft-versus-host disease after an allogeneic hematopoietic cell transplant. The CDR3 protein sequence reads: CASSFMRNTEVFF. The CDR3 bases that were read are TGTGCCAGCAGTTTCATGAGAAACACAGAAGTCTTC.